This entry features one T cell receptor (beta chain) sequence. Its antigen is not identified. Compared with germline, one end of the junction differs, possibly owing to a read error. This sample stems from a study of early T cells in non-severe SARS-CoV-2 infection. For the study at large: Investigators sequenced bulk RNA drawn from unsorted whole blood, and chains remained unpaired. Study results and limitations: Comparison of clonotypes with VDJdb favored anti-spike CD8 responses while missing private and CD4 specificities.

Individual cDNA molecules received unique molecular identifiers during library preparation. TCRdb re-called the 5' RACE reads with MiXCR, one entry per CDR3 protein. In the table there are more than 95,000 distinct CDR3 sequences, 15% of which are singletons. There are 13 residues in the CDR3. Germline loops: CDR1 SEHNR, CDR2 FQNEAQ (reference sequence). This clonotype was obtained from an adult who was a healthcare worker with PCR-confirmed SARS-CoV-2 infection or an uninfected control (not recorded which). Sequenced: whole blood. This chain links TRBV7-9 with TRBJ1-2, with D uncertain. The CDR3 DNA is TGTGCCAGCACCTTAGGAAGGGCGGATGGCTACACCTTC. Protein sequence: CASTLGRADGYTF.